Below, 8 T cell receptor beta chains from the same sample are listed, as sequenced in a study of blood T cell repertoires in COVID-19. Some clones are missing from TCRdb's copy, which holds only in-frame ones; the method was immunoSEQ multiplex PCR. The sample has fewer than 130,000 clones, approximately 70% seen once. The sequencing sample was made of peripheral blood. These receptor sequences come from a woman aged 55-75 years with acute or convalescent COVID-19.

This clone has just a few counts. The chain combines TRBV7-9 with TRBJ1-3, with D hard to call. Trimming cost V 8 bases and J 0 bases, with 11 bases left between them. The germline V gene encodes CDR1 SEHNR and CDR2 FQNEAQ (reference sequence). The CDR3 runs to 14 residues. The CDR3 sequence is CASLTRSSGNTIYF. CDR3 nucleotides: TGTGCCAGCCTGACGCGGAGCTCTGGAAACACCATATATTTT.

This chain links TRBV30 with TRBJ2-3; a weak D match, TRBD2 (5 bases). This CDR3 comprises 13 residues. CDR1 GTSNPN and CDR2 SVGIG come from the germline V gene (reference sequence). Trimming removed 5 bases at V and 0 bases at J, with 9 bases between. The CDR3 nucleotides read TGTGCCTGGGTGAGGGTAAGCACAGATACGCAGTATTTT. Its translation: CAWVRVSTDTQYF.

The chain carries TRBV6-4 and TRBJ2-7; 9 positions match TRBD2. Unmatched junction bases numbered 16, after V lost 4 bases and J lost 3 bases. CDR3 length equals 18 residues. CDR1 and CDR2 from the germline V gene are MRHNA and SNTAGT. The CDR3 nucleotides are TGTGCCAGCAGTGCCATGACTTTGCGGGGGGGTCGACACTACGAGCAGTACTTC. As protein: CASSAMTLRGGRHYEQYF.

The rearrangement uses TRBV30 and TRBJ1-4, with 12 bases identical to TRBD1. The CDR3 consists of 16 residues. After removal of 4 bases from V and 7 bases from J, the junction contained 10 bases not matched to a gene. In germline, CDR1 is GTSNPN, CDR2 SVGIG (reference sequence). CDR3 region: CAWTPGTGGKSEKLFF. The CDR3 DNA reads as TGTGCCTGGACCCCCGGGACAGGGGGCAAGAGTGAAAAACTGTTTTTT.

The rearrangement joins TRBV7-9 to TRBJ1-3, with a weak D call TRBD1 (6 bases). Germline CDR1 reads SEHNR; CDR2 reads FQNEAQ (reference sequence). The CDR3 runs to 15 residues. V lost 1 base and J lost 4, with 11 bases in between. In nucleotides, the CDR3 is TGTGCCAGCAGCTTAGGTCCAGGGGTCGGAAACACCATATATTTT. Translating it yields CASSLGPGVGNTIYF.

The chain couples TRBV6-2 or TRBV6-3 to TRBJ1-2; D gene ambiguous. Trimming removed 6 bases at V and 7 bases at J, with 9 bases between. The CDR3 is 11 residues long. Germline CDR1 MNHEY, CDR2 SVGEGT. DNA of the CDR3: TGTGCCAGCAGCCGAGGGCCTGGCTACACCTTC. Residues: CASSRGPGYTF.

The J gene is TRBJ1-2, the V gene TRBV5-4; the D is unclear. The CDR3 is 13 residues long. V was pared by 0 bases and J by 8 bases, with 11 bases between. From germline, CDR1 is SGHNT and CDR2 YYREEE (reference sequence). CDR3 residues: CASSLVEGSGYTF. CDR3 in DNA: TGTGCCAGCAGCTTGGTCGAAGGGAGCGGCTACACCTTC.

CDR3 sequence: CASSPPRAKGTDTQYF. CDR3 nucleotide sequence: TGTGCCAGCTCACCACCCCGGGCCAAGGGGACAGATACGCAGTATTTT. The genes are TRBV18 and TRBJ2-3; D might be TRBD1 (5 bases). The V end was cut by 0 bases, the J end by 3 bases, with 13 bases between. Germline CDR1 is KGHSH and CDR2 is LQKENI. This CDR3 is built from 16 residues. The full variable domain, its missing parts supplied by reference TRBV18 and TRBJ2-3, is NAGVMQNPRHLVRRRGQEARLRCSPMKGHSHVYWYRQLPEEGLKFMVYLQKENIIDESGMPKERFSAEFPKEGPSILRIQQVVRGDSAAYFCASSPPRAKGTDTQYFGPGTRLTVL.